This T cell receptor (beta chain) was retrieved from a study of neurological immune-mediated disorders. CDR1 SGHRS and CDR2 YFSETQ come from the germline V gene. This CDR3 region has 15 residues. V lost 0 bases, J lost 14 bases, and 13 bases stayed unmatched. TCRdb reprocessed the 5' RACE reads via MiXCR and lists one record per CDR3 protein. The sample carries about 40,000 distinct CDR3 sequences, less than 15% recorded once. This receptor was obtained from a woman aged 45-59 years with HTLV-1-associated myelopathy (HAM/TSP). The sequenced sample was PBMCs. The chain recombines TRBV5-1 with TRBJ1-1, with 10 bases aligning to TRBD1. As DNA, the CDR3 is TGCGCCAGCAGCTTGGATGGGGACAGGGGCCCCAGTCGCTTCTTT. Amino acids: CASSLDGDRGPSRFF.